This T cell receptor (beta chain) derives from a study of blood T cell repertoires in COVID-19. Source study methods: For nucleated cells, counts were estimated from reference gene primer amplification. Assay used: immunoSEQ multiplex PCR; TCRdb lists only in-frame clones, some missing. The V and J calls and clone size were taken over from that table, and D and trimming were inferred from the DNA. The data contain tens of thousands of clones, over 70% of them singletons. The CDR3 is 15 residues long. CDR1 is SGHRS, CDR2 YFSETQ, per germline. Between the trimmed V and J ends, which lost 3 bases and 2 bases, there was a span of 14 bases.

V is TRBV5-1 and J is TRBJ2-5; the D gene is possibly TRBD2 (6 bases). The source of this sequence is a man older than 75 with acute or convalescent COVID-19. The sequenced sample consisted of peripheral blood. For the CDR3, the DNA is TGCGCCAGCAGCTCCTGGGCGGGGTCACAAGAGACCCAGTACTTC. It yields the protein CASSSWAGSQETQYF. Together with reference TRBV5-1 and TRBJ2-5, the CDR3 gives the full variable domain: KAGVTQTPRYLIKTRGQQVTLSCSPISGHRSVSWYQQTPGQGLQFLFEYFSETQRNKGNFPGRFSGRQFSNSRSEMNVSTLELGDSALYLCASSSWAGSQETQYFGPGTRLLVL.